This TCR beta chain was identified in a study of graft-versus-host responses after intestinal transplantation. Overall study: Recipients got multivisceral, liver-intestinal, or isolated intestinal transplants. Induction with anti-thymocyte globulin, then tacrolimus and steroids for around three years, was given to all recipients.

Details on this clone: Its antigen is as yet unknown.

The CDR3 runs 14 residues. TCRdb's copy holds only in-frame clones and misses some; the assay was immunoSEQ multiplex PCR. This sample carries 80,000 to 90,000 clones, roughly 90% of them seen once, and the ten largest clones take roughly 0.31%. Findings and limits, study-wide: Within the allografts of patients who had graft-donor T cell macrochimerism, graft-versus-host to host-versus-graft clonal ratios were high.

The receptor was isolated from a human donor who received an intestinal transplant. V gene TRBV21-1 combines with J gene TRBJ1-4; TRBD1 is the table's D call and was not checked against the DNA. TRBV21-1 is described as a pseudogene. The material was unstimulated CD4+ T cells sorted from spleen or lymph node cells, obtained before intestinal transplant. CDR3 sequence (DNA): TGTGCCAGCAGGGGACAGGAGGCAGGCGAAAAACTGTTTTTT. It is translated as CASRGQEAGEKLFF.